What follows are 17 T cell receptor beta chains derived from one specimen sequenced in a study of cytomegalovirus exposure and HLA in healthy donors (dated by TCRdb to about 2017). The library was obtained by the immunoSEQ multiplex PCR assay. A mixture of 60 forward primers for TCR Vbeta segments and 13 reverse primers for TCR Jbeta segments was used in the multiplex PCR. This immuneACCESS table, as held by TCRdb, lists in-frame sequences with V and J called but not all clones. Of the missing ones, under half trace to an unresolved V gene in checked studies; the others have no known cause. The sample table holds some 70,000 clones, of which roughly four fifths were seen once. The leading ten clones occupy 1.5% to 2% of the sample. The sequencing sample was made of PBMCs. The receptors derive from a young man in good health and CMV-seronegative.

V usage is TRBV2 and J usage is TRBJ1-3; no definite D call. V lost 1 base, J lost 0 bases, and 7 bases lay in between. The germline V gene has CDR1 SNHLY and CDR2 FYNNEI. CDR3 length: 15 residues. The CDR3 loop reads CASSEGAFSGNTIYF. The CDR3, as DNA: TGTGCCAGCAGTGAAGGGGCGTTCTCTGGAAACACCATATATTTT.

This clone appeared a single time. The CDR3 region has the DNA TGTGCCAGTCATCGTACGACGGGACAGGCGAACCAAGAGACCCAGTACTTC. Residues: CASHRTTGQANQETQYF. This chain joins TRBV28 and TRBJ2-5; 8 nucleotides match TRBD1. J was trimmed by 0 bases and V by 9 bases; bases with no gene match: 15. CDR1 and CDR2 (germline): MDHEN, SYDVKM. The CDR3 length is 17 residues.

V gene TRBV19 combines with J gene TRBJ1-1; D is possibly TRBD1 (6 bases). This CDR3 region has 14 residues. Germline V gives CDR1 LNHDA, CDR2 SQIVND (reference sequence). Trimming took 6 bases from V and 1 from J, leaving 12 bases between them. In DNA, the CDR3 is TGTGCCAGTAGGACGGACAGTAGGAACACTGAAGCTTTCTTT. As protein: CASRTDSRNTEAFF.

This clone was recorded a few times. DNA for the CDR3: TGTGCCAGCCGGCTAGGGGGCAATCAGCCCCAGCATTTT. Protein product: CASRLGGNQPQHF. The chain has TRBV2 and TRBJ1-5, with D tentatively TRBD1 (5 bases). Germline CDR1 SNHLY, CDR2 FYNNEI. This CDR3 contains 13 residues. V lost 8 bases and J 2 bases, leaving 10 bases between the germline ends.

This chain connects TRBV4-1 to TRBJ2-1, with 7 bases fitting TRBD2. CDR1 is MGHRA and CDR2 is YSYEKL in the germline V gene. This CDR3 comprises 13 residues. The trim removed 2 bases at V and 10 bases at J, leaving 5 bases unmatched. The CDR3 loop is CASSQIAGHEQFF. CDR3 nucleotide sequence: TGCGCCAGCAGCCAAATAGCGGGCCACGAGCAGTTCTTC.

This clone was detected once. The rearrangement joins TRBV6-4 to TRBJ2-3; unclear D gene. V was clipped by 4 bases and J by 6 bases, with 11 bases between them. CDR1 is MRHNA and CDR2 is SNTAGT in the germline V gene. The CDR3 runs to 13 residues. CDR3 nucleotides: TGTGCCAGCAGTGTGAGCCCCTCCGATACGCAGTATTTT. Its translation is CASSVSPSDTQYF.

This clone appeared once. The chain joins TRBV18 to TRBJ2-1; 9 nucleotides align to TRBD1. Looked up from germline, CDR1 is KGHSH and CDR2 is LQKENI. The CDR3 length is 15 residues. Losses at the gene ends were 4 bases for V and 8 bases for J; bases not matched to a gene: 9. In nucleotides, the CDR3 is TGTGCCAGCTCACACCGGGACAGGGTTACCGATGAGCAGTTCTTC. Translation gives CASSHRDRVTDEQFF.

The chain joins TRBV2 to TRBJ1-3; no definite D call. This CDR3 spans 18 amino acids. CDR1 SNHLY and CDR2 FYNNEI come from the germline V gene. Trimming pared 0 bases from V and 0 bases from J, leaving 15 bases between. In DNA form, the CDR3 reads TGTGCCAGCAGTGAAGCTGGCTTTAGCACGGACTCTGGAAACACCATATATTTT. It specifies CASSEAGFSTDSGNTIYF. The variable domain in full, with the rest retrieved from reference TRBV2 and TRBJ1-3, is EPEVTQTPSHQVTQMGQEVILRCVPISNHLYFYWYRQILGQKVEFLVSFYNNEISEKSEIFDDQFSVERPDGSNFTLKIRSTKLEDSAMYFCASSEAGFSTDSGNTIYFGEGSWLTVV.

This chain connects TRBV28 to TRBJ1-5, with D uncertain. The CDR3 length is 14 residues. Germline CDR1 is MDHEN and CDR2 is SYDVKM. Trimming left V 7 bases short and J 0 bases short, with 10 bases between. The CDR3 loop reads CASTPGGSNQPQHF. CDR3 nucleotide sequence: TGTGCCAGCACTCCCGGCGGTAGCAATCAGCCCCAGCATTTT. Together with reference TRBV28 and TRBJ1-5, the CDR3 gives the full variable domain: DVKVTQSSRYLVKRTGEKVFLECVQDMDHENMFWYRQDPGLGLRLIYFSYDVKMKEKGDIPEGYSVSREKKERFSLILESASTNQTSMYLCASTPGGSNQPQHFGDGTRLSIL.

CDR3 in amino acids: CASSLGQGGQHF. CDR3 nucleotides: TGTGCCAGCAGTTTAGGACAGGGCGGCCAGCATTTT. V gene TRBV28 combines with J gene TRBJ1-5, with 8 bases identical to TRBD1. The length of the CDR3 is 12 residues. V dropped 2 bases and J dropped 12; count of bases not matched to a gene: 3. From germline, CDR1 is MDHEN and CDR2 SYDVKM.

V gene TRBV7-2 combines with J gene TRBJ2-7, with 7 bases that match TRBD2. From germline, CDR1 is SGHTA and CDR2 FQGNSA. V lost 1 base to trimming and J lost 1 base; unmatched junction nucleotides: 4. The CDR3 runs 15 residues. Written as DNA, the CDR3 is TGTGCCAGCAGCTTAGGGAACGGGGGGTCCTACGAGCAGTACTTC. This codes for CASSLGNGGSYEQYF.

This chain connects TRBV7-2 to TRBJ2-7, with D maybe TRBD1 (5 bases). The CDR3 has 15 residues. Per the germline V gene, CDR1 is SGHTA and CDR2 is FQGNSA. Trimming left V 1 base short and J 9 bases short, with 19 bases between. The DNA for the CDR3 is TGTGCCAGCAGCTTAGGACAGCCAGGGATATTGTGGCAGTACTTC. Amino acid sequence: CASSLGQPGILWQYF.

The CDR3 region is CASSRNGGTDTQYF. The CDR3 bases are TGTGCCAGCAGTCGGAACGGCGGGACGGATACGCAGTATTTT. The rearrangement joins TRBV7-2 to TRBJ2-3, with a weak D call TRBD2 (6 bases). The CDR3 sequence is 14 residues long. The V and J ends lost 6 bases and 6 bases respectively, with 16 bases between them. In germline, CDR1 is SGHTA, CDR2 FQGNSA.

The chain recombines TRBV19 with TRBJ2-6; weak D call: TRBD2 (7 bases). The CDR3 length is 18 residues. CDR1 is LNHDA, CDR2 SQIVND, per germline (reference sequence). Trimming took off 5 bases at V and 2 bases at J, with 19 bases between the two ends. The CDR3 DNA reads TGTGCCAGTAGTCTGAGGGGGGGCATCCCCCCTGGGGCCAACGTCCTGACTTTC. Translation gives CASSLRGGIPPGANVLTF.

The sample holds a few counts of this clone. The chain combines TRBV7-8 with TRBJ2-7, with D hard to call. The CDR3 has 12 amino acids. Germline CDR1 and CDR2: SGHVS and FQNEAQ. Trimming stripped 2 bases from V and 6 bases from J, with 8 bases between. The CDR3 region is CASSLLVSEQYF. The DNA of the CDR3 is TGTGCCAGCAGCTTACTAGTCTCCGAGCAGTACTTC.

The chain couples TRBV7-9 to TRBJ1-2; 7 bases map to TRBD1. Looked up from germline, CDR1 is SEHNR and CDR2 is FQNEAQ (reference sequence). J lost 5 bases, V lost 5 bases, and 11 bases had no gene match. The CDR3 sequence is 15 residues long. CDR3 loop: CASSPEDRFEYGYTF. CDR3 sequence (DNA): TGTGCCAGCAGCCCGGAGGACAGGTTTGAATATGGCTACACCTTC. Full variable domain (outside the CDR3, taken from reference TRBV7-9 and TRBJ1-2): DTGVSQNPRHKITKRGQNVTFRCDPISEHNRLYWYRQTLGQGPEFLTYFQNEAQLEKSRLLSDRFSAERPKGSFSTLEIQRTEQGDSAMYLCASSPEDRFEYGYTFGSGTRLTVV.

The chain uses TRBV4-1 and TRBJ1-6, with 8 bases fitting TRBD1. V lost 2 bases to trimming and J lost 7 bases; unmatched junction nucleotides: 7. Germline V gives CDR1 MGHRA, CDR2 YSYEKL. The CDR3 loop spans 16 amino acids. The CDR3 loop reads CASSQPRQGKNSPLHF. The CDR3 DNA follows: TGCGCCAGCAGCCAACCCAGACAGGGGAAGAATTCACCCCTCCACTTT.